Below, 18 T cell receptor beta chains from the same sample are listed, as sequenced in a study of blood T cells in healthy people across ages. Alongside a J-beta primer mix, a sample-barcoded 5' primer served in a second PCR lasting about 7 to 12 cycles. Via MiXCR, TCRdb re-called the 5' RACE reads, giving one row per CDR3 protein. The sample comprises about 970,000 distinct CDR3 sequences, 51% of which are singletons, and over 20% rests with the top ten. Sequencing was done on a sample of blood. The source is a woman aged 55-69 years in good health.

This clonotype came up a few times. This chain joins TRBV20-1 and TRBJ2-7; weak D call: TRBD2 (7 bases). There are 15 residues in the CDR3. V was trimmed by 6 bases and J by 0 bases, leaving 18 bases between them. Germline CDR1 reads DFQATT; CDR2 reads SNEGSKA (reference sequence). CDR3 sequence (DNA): TGCAGTGCGGGCCAAGGGGGGAGGGGCTCCTACGAGCAGTACTTC. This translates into CSAGQGGRGSYEQYF.

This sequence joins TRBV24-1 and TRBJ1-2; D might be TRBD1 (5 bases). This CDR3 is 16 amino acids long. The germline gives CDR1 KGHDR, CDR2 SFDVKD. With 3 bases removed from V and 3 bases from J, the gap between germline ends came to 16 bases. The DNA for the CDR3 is TGTGCCACCAGTGATCCAGTCGACAGAATCGACTATGGCTACACCTTC. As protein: CATSDPVDRIDYGYTF.

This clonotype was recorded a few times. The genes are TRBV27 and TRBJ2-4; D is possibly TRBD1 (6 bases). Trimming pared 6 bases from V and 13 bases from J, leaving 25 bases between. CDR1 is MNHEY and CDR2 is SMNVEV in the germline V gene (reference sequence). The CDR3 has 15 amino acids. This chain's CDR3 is CASRPLGDRIHEQYF. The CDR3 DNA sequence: TGTGCCAGCAGACCCCTGGGAGACAGGATCCATGAGCAGTACTTC.

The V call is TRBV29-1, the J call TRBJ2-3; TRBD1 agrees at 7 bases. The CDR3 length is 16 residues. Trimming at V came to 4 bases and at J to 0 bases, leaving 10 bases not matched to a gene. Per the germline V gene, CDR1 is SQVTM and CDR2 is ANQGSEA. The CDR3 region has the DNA TGCAGCGTTGGGGACAGCATTACCACTAGCACAGATACGCAGTATTTT. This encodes CSVGDSITTSTDTQYF.

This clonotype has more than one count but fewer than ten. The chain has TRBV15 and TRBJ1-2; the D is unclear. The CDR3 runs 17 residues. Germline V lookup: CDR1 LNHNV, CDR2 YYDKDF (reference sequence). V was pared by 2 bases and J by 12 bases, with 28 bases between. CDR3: CATSRTRGRRVGEQDTF. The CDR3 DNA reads TGTGCCACCAGCAGAACCCGAGGGCGGAGGGTGGGTGAGCAGGACACCTTC.

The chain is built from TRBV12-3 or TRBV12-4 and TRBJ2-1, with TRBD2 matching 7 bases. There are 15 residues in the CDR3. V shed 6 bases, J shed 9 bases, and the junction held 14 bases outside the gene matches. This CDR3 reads CASRVAGANGAEQFF. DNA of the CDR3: TGTGCCAGCAGGGTGGCGGGAGCAAACGGAGCTGAGCAGTTCTTC.

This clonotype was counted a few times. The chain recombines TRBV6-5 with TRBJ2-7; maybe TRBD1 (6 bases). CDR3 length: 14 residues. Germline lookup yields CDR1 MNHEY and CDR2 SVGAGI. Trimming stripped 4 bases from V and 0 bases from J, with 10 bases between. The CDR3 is CASSLQGHSYEQYF. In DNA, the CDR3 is TGTGCCAGCAGTTTACAGGGTCACTCCTACGAGCAGTACTTC.

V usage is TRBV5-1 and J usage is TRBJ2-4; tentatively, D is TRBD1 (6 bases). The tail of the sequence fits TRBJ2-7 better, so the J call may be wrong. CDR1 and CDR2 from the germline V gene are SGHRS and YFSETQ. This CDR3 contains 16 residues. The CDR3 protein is CASSLLGARVSYEQYF. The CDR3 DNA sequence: TGCGCCAGCAGCTTGTTGGGGGCCCGGGTTAGCTACGAGCAGTACTTC.

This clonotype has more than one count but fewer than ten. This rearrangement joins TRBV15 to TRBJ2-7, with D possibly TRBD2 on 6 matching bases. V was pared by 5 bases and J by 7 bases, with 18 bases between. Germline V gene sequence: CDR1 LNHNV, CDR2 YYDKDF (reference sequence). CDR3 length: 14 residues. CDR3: CATSYAGTPTEQYF. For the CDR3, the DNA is TGTGCCACCAGCTATGCTGGGACTCCCACGGAGCAGTACTTC.

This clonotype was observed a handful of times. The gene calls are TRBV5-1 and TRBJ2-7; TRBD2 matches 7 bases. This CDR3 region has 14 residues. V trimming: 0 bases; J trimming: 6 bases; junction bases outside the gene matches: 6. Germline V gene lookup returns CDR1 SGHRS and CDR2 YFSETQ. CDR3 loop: CASSLGGRLSEQYF. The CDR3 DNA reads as TGCGCCAGCAGCTTGGGCGGGAGATTATCCGAGCAGTACTTC.

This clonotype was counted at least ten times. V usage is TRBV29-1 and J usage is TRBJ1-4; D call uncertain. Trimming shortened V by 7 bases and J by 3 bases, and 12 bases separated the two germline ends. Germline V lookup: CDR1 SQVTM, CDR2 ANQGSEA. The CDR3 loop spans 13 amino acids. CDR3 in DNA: TGCAGCGGACGAAGGCAGCCTAATGAAAAACTGTTTTTT. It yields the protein CSGRRQPNEKLFF.

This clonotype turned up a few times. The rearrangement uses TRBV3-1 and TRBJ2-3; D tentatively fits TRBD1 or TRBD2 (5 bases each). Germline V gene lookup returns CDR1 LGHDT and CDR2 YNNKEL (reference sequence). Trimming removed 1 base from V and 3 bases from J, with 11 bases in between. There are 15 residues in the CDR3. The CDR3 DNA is TGTGCCAGCAGCCAAGGTGGGGGAGTAACAGATACGCAGTATTTT. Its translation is CASSQGGGVTDTQYF.

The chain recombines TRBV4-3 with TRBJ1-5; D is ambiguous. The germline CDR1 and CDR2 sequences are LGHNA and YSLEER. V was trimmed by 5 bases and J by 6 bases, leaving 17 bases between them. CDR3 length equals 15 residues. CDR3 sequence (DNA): TGCGCCAGCAGCTGCAGGTTTGACTTAAGTCAGCCCCAGCATTTT. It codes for CASSCRFDLSQPQHF.

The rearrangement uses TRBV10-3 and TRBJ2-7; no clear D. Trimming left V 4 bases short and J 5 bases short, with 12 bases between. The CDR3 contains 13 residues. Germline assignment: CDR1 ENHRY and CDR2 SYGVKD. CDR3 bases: TGTGCCATCAGTGCAGCCCGAAGCGACGAGCAGTACTTC. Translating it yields CAISAARSDEQYF.

The CDR3 spells CASSFSGGFSYEQYF. CDR3 sequence (DNA): TGTGCCAGCAGTTTTTCAGGGGGTTTCTCCTACGAGCAGTACTTC. The chain is built from TRBV12-3 or TRBV12-4 and TRBJ2-7; TRBD1 matches at 7 bases. The CDR3 spans 15 residues. The J segment lost 0 bases and the V segment lost 3 bases, leaving 5 bases of the junction unmatched.

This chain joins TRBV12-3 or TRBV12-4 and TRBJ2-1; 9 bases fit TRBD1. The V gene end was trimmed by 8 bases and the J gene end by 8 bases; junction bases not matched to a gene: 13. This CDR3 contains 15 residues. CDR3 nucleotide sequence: TGTGCCAGCGGATTCGGGACAGGGCCTGTCGATGAGCAGTTCTTC. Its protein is CASGFGTGPVDEQFF.

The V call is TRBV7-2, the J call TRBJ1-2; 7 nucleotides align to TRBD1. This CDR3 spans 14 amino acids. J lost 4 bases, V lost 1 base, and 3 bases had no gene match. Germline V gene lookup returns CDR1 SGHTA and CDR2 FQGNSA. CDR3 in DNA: TGTGCCAGCAGCTTAGGCGGACAGGCCTATGGCTACACCTTC. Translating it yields CASSLGGQAYGYTF.

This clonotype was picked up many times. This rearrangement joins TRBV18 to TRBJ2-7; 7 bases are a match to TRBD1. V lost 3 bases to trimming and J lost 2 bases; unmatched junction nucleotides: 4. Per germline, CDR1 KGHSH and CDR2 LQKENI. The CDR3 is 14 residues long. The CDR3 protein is CASSPDRLTYEQYF. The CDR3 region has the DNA TGTGCCAGCTCACCGGACAGGCTTACCTACGAGCAGTACTTC.